The rows below give T cell receptor beta chains drawn from one sample of a study of cytomegalovirus exposure and HLA in healthy donors. TCRdb keeps only in-frame clones here, not all; method: immunoSEQ multiplex PCR. The sample lists approximately 220,000 clones; 70% to 85% were seen once. The sample taken for sequencing was PBMCs. The receptor source for this set is a girl aged 2 to 10 in good health and CMV-seronegative. Each CDR3 is given with its conserved first and last residue. The order of the fields is V gene, J gene, D gene, clone size, CDR3 protein, CDR3 DNA. The D gene is left open where the match is weak. Not all rows give a size; the values are once, few, many and, for expanded clones, a class.

V: TRBV7-9; J: TRBJ1-4; D: TRBD1; size: .; CDR3: CASSLEGGRNEKLFF; DNA: TGTGCCAGCAGCTTAGAAGGGGGCCGTAATGAAAAACTGTTTTTT
V: TRBV2; J: TRBJ1-1; D: .; size: .; CDR3: CASSSGQANTEAFF; DNA: TGTGCCAGCAGTTCAGGGCAGGCCAACACTGAAGCTTTCTTT
V: TRBV12-5; J: TRBJ2-2; D: .; size: .; CDR3: CASVGPFTGELFF; DNA: TGTGCTAGTGTGGGGCCCTTCACCGGGGAGCTGTTTTTT
V: TRBV9; J: TRBJ2-1; D: .; size: .; CDR3: CASSVDYRDSVDEQFF; DNA: TGTGCCAGCAGCGTGGACTACCGGGACTCGGTCGATGAGCAGTTCTTC
V: TRBV7-2; J: TRBJ2-7; D: .; size: .; CDR3: CASSLPLLWTEQYF; DNA: TGTGCCAGCAGCTTACCTTTATTGTGGACAGAGCAGTACTTC
V: TRBV2; J: TRBJ2-7; D: TRBD1; size: .; CDR3: CASTIDRGLYEQYF; DNA: TGTGCCAGCACAATCGACAGGGGGCTCTACGAGCAGTACTTC
V: TRBV18; J: TRBJ1-1; D: TRBD1; size: once; CDR3: CASSPGQGGGNTEAFF; DNA: TGTGCCAGCTCACCGGGACAGGGAGGGGGGAACACTGAAGCTTTCTTT
V: TRBV6-1; J: TRBJ2-3; D: .; size: .; CDR3: CASKVGGSTDTQYF; DNA: TGTGCCAGCAAGGTGGGGGGAAGCACAGATACGCAGTATTTT
V: TRBV5-4; J: TRBJ2-5; D: .; size: .; CDR3: CASSLEAGSGETQYF; DNA: TGTGCCAGCAGCTTGGAGGCGGGATCGGGGGAGACCCAGTACTTC
V: TRBV5-1; J: TRBJ2-1; D: TRBD2; size: .; CDR3: CASSGLADNEQFF; DNA: TGCGCCAGCAGCGGACTAGCCGACAATGAGCAGTTCTTC
V: TRBV25-1; J: TRBJ1-2; D: .; size: .; CDR3: CASSDSRYMTGPNYGYTF; DNA: TGTGCCAGCAGTGACTCGAGGTATATGACAGGACCAAACTATGGCTACACCTTC
V: TRBV12-5; J: TRBJ1-5; D: .; size: .; CDR3: CASGSNLAGAKQPQHF; DNA: TGTGCTAGTGGTTCGAATCTCGCGGGGGCGAAGCAGCCCCAGCATTTT
V: TRBV5-1; J: TRBJ2-3; D: TRBD2; size: .; CDR3: CASSLIAGGLRMGRTDTQYF; DNA: TGCGCCAGCAGCTTGATTGCGGGGGGGCTCCGGATGGGACGTACAGATACGCAGTATTTT
V: TRBV5-1; J: TRBJ2-7; D: TRBD1; size: .; CDR3: CASSLAGRGRPLTFYEQYF; DNA: TGCGCCAGCAGCTTGGCGGGCAGGGGGCGGCCCTTGACGTTCTACGAGCAGTACTTC
V: TRBV6-5; J: TRBJ2-7; D: TRBD1; size: .; CDR3: CASTRGDRSYYEQYF; DNA: TGTGCCAGCACCAGGGGGGACAGGTCCTACTACGAGCAGTACTTC
V: TRBV19; J: TRBJ2-5; D: .; size: .; CDR3: CASSIRKGGQTQYF; DNA: TGTGCCAGTAGTATACGAAAGGGCGGGCAGACCCAGTACTTC
V: TRBV18; J: TRBJ2-1; D: .; size: .; CDR3: CASSPPGNYNEQFF; DNA: TGTGCCAGCTCACCTCCCGGGAACTACAATGAGCAGTTCTTC
V: TRBV5-4; J: TRBJ2-7; D: .; size: .; CDR3: CASSLPAGLGSEQYF; DNA: TGTGCCAGCAGCTTGCCTGCGGGACTTGGGAGCGAGCAGTACTTC
V: TRBV19; J: TRBJ1-5; D: TRBD1; size: once; CDR3: CASSILDRGRHQPQHF; DNA: TGTGCCAGTAGTATCTTAGACAGGGGGAGGCATCAGCCCCAGCATTTT
V: TRBV7-6; J: TRBJ2-2; D: .; size: .; CDR3: CASSRTPMNTGELFF; DNA: TGTGCCAGCAGCCGGACTCCAATGAACACCGGGGAGCTGTTTTTT
V: TRBV27; J: TRBJ2-1; D: .; size: .; CDR3: CASSATRKRHEQFF; DNA: TGTGCCAGCAGTGCGACTAGGAAGCGCCATGAGCAGTTCTTC
V: TRBV2; J: TRBJ1-4; D: .; size: .; CDR3: CASRQNEKLFF; DNA: TGTGCCAGCAGACAGAATGAAAAACTGTTTTTT
V: TRBV30; J: TRBJ1-6; D: .; size: .; CDR3: CAWSVLGGGLHF; DNA: TGTGCCTGGAGTGTACTGGGAGGGGGCCTCCACTTT
V: TRBV23-1; J: TRBJ2-5; D: .; size: .; CDR3: CASSQHRQETQYF; DNA: TGCGCCAGCAGTCAACACAGACAAGAGACCCAGTACTTC
V: TRBV19; J: TRBJ1-1; D: .; size: .; CDR3: CASHGPGPFEAFF; DNA: TGTGCCAGTCATGGGCCAGGGCCTTTTGAAGCTTTCTTT
V: TRBV6-1; J: TRBJ2-7; D: .; size: .; CDR3: CASSEAEGSGSYEQYF; DNA: TGTGCCAGCAGTGAAGCGGAGGGAAGCGGTTCCTACGAGCAGTACTTC